Detailed here is one T cell receptor (beta chain). Its antigen is currently unknown. Clones were read by immunoSEQ multiplex PCR, and TCRdb kept only the in-frame ones, dropping some. This sample has over 1.4 million clones; roughly 96% occur once, and the top ten carry approximately 1%. The data originate from a study of shared clonotypes between healthy human individuals. Study at large: CD4 naive and CD4 memory each took three plates per donor, while CD8 naive took two and CD8 memory one. Regarding the study as a whole: It was only blood that was sampled, and tissue repertoires likely differ. The study found lower generation probabilities in non-shared clonotypes than in those shared by all four donors.

There are 14 residues in the CDR3. Looked up from germline, CDR1 is KGHSH and CDR2 is LQKENI. V dropped 6 bases and J dropped 2; count of bases not matched to a gene: 5. CD4+ cells were split into CD45RA+ naive and CD45RA-negative memory subsets. The specimen sequenced was naive CD4+ T cells sorted from blood. Subset given: CD45RA+ positively selected. V is TRBV18 and J is TRBJ2-3, with 7 bases matching TRBD1. The sequence was obtained from a young man in good health. CDR3 region: CASSADRITDTQYF. The CDR3 nucleotides read TGTGCCAGCTCCGCGGACAGGATCACAGATACGCAGTATTTT.